This TCR beta chain is from a study of cytomegalovirus exposure and HLA in healthy donors (dated by TCRdb to 2015 to 2018). Broadly, across the study: The roughly 700 repertoires of the first cohort and the 120 validation repertoires were produced on the same platform, according to a later analysis. A separate validation cohort of 100 to 150 different subjects was used in addition to the approximately 640-subject first cohort. The study aimed to test whether signatures of past pathogen exposure could be identified by cataloging public T cell receptors. To predict cytomegalovirus infection status, the study brought together high-throughput TCR immunosequencing, statistical association of individual TCRs with disease status, and machine learning.

The V end gives up 6 bases and the J end 3 bases, leaving 5 bases in the junction not matched to a gene. The CDR3 contains 15 residues, cysteine and phenylalanine counted. Solely the CDR3 DNA is kept, with 45 bases framed from the first base. CDR1 MNHEY and CDR2 SMNVEV are derived from the germline V gene (reference sequence). The method was the immunoSEQ multiplex PCR assay. As for the original processing: A statistical classification framework was built to diagnose cytomegalovirus status from the catalog of TCR beta chain sequences. TCRdb limited this immuneACCESS table to in-frame rearrangements with V and J called. A share of clones is missing; checked studies link under half to unresolved V genes, and the rest is unexplained. V, J and clone size reflect that table, while D and trimming were determined from the DNA. The sample records 90,000 to 150,000 clones, about 91% of which are singletons. Approximately 1.8% of the sample goes to the ten largest clones.

Study-level results and caveats: Subsequent analysis determined that TCRs grouped into clusters in the first cohort also showed a tendency toward co-occurrence across the roughly 130 validation repertoires, and 85% to 95% of cluster scores exceeded 0. Across donors, most TCR sequences were observed very rarely, whereas some public TCRs were present in many individuals. In both the original and validation cohorts, the classifier was reported to diagnose cytomegalovirus status with high specificity and sensitivity. A later analysis lacked HLA typing for the validation cohort, so it scored co-occurrence in that cohort across all 110 or so repertoires. According to the authors, the approach could potentially be generalized to other disease states and immunological phenotypes. The study listed 150 to 200 TCR beta chains as associated with cytomegalovirus. In vitro tests confirmed that a few of the cytomegalovirus-associated TCR beta chains recognize cytomegalovirus antigens.

A remark on this clone: Its antigen is not yet known. No clone much larger than this one lies a single base away; base qualities are absent.

Separate from the roughly 650-subject first cohort, the validation cohort of 95 to 150 subjects was the group to which the donors belonged. The TCR sequence derives from a man between 18 and 29 years old in good health and CMV-seronegative. The V gene is TRBV27 and the J gene is TRBJ2-1; the central 10 bases match TRBD2. Sequenced material: PBMCs. The CDR3 reads CASRPTSGNYNEQFF. The nucleotide sequence is TGTGCCAGCAGACCAACTAGCGGGAACTACAATGAGCAGTTCTTC.